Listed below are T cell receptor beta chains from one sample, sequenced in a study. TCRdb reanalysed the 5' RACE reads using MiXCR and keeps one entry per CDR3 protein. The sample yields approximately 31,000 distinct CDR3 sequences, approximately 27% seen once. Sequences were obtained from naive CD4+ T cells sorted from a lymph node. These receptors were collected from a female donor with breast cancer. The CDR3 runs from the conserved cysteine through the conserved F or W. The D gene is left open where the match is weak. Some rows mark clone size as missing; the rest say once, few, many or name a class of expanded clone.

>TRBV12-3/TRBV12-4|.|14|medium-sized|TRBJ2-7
TGTGCCAGCAGTTTCCGGACAGAGCTGTACGAGCAGTACTTC
CASSFRTELYEQYF
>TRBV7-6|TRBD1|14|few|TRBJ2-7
TGTGCCAGCAGCTTAGACAGGGGGCTATACGAGCAGTACTTC
CASSLDRGLYEQYF
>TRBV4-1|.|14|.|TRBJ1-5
TGCGCCAGCGGAAACAGGGCTAGCAATCAGCCCCAGCATTTT
CASGNRASNQPQHF
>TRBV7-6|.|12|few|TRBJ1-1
TGTGCCAGCAGCTTCCCAGAGCCGGAAGCTTTCTTT
CASSFPEPEAFF
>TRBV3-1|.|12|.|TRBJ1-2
TGTGCCAGCAGCTACGGACAGACTGGCAACACCTTC
CASSYGQTGNTF
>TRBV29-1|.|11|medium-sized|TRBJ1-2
TGCAGTGTCAGGGACATCTATGGCTACACCTTC
CSVRDIYGYTF
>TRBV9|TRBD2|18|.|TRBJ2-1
TGTGCCAGCAGCTCGCTAGCGGGAGGGAGAGGGTCCTACAATGAGCAGTTCTTC
CASSSLAGGRGSYNEQFF
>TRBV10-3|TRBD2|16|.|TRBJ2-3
TGTGCCATCAGCTTGACTAGCGGGAGCCAAACAGATACGCAGTATTTT
CAISLTSGSQTDTQYF
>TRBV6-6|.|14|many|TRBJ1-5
TGTGCCAGCAGTGGACAACCCATGAATCAGCCCCAGCATTTT
CASSGQPMNQPQHF
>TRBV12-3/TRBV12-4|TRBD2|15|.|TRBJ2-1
TGTGCCAGCAGTTTAACGGGAGGTACCTACAATGAGCAGTTCTTC
CASSLTGGTYNEQFF
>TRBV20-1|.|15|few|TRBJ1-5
TGCAGTACTAGAGATAGGGCAGATAGCAATCAGCCCCAGCATTTT
CSTRDRADSNQPQHF
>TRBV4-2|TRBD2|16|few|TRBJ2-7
TGTGCCAGCAGCCAAGTTGCTAGCGGGGGGACCTACGAGCAGTACTTC
CASSQVASGGTYEQYF
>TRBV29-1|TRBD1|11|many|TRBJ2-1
TGCAGCGTTGTACAGGGGTATGAGCAGTTCTTC
CSVVQGYEQFF
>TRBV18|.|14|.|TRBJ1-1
TGTGCCAGCTCACCACCGTTCGGGGACACTGAAGCTTTCTTT
CASSPPFGDTEAFF
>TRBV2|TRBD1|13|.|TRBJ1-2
TGTGCCAGCAGTGGTGCCAGGGGGGGTGGCTACACCTTC
CASSGARGGGYTF
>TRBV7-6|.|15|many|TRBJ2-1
TGTGCCAGCAGCTTGTGGACGACAGCCTACAATGAGCAGTTCTTC
CASSLWTTAYNEQFF
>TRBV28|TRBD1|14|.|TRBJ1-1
TGTACCAGCAGTTTGGACAGGGAGGACACTGAAGCTTTCTTT
CTSSLDREDTEAFF
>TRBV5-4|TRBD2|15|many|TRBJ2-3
TGTGCCAGCAGCCGCCTAGCGGTTAGCACAGATACGCAGTATTTT
CASSRLAVSTDTQYF
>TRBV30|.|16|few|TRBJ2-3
TGTGCCTGGAGTGTCAAAGGGTCGGGTCGCACAGATACGCAGTATTTT
CAWSVKGSGRTDTQYF
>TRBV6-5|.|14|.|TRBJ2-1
TGTGCCAGCAGGGGGGTCAACTCCTACAATGAGCAGTTCTTC
CASRGVNSYNEQFF
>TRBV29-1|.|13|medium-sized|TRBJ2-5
TGCAGCGTTGAGGGCGGGAACCAAGAGACCCAGTACTTC
CSVEGGNQETQYF
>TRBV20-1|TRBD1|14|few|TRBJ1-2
TGCAGTGCCGGAGGGGGAACAGGGGGTAGTGGCTACACCTTC
CSAGGGTGGSGYTF
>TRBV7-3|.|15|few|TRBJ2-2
TGTGCCAGCAGCTGGACCCCCGGAGGGACCGGGGAGCTGTTTTTT
CASSWTPGGTGELFF
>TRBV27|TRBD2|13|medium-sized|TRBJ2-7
TGTGCCAGTAGCGGGAGGAGCTCCTACGAGCAGTACTTC
CASSGRSSYEQYF
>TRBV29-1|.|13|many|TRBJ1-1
TGCAGCGTAAACAGGGATTTGAGCACTGAAGCTTTCTTT
CSVNRDLSTEAFF
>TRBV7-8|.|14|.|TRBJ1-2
TGTGCCAGCAGTTTTGGGAGGGCTAACTATGGCTACACCTTC
CASSFGRANYGYTF
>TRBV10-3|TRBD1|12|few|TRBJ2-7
TGTGCCACTGGGGACAGTTCCTACGAGCAGTACTTC
CATGDSSYEQYF
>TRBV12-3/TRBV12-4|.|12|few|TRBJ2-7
TGTGCCAGCAGTCTCCCAGGGACAACTCCGGACTTC
CASSLPGTTPDF
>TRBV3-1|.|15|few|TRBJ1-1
TGTGCCAGCAGCCAAGGTACGACTATGAACACTGAAGCTTTCTTT
CASSQGTTMNTEAFF
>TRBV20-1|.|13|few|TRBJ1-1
TGCAGTGCTAGAGGGGACGGGAACACTGAAGCTTTCTTT
CSARGDGNTEAFF
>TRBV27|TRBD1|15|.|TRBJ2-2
TGTGCCAGCAGTTTCGGGACAGGGGATCCCGGGGAGCTGTTTTTT
CASSFGTGDPGELFF
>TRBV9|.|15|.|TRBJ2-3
TGTGCCAGCAGCGTAGAAGGCCGGGGAATAGATACGCAGTATTTT
CASSVEGRGIDTQYF
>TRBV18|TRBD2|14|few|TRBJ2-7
TGTGCCAGCTCACCACCGGTCAGGGAGGGCGAGCAGTACTTC
CASSPPVREGEQYF
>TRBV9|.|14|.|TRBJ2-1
TGTGCCAGCCACCAGGGAGACGACGACAATGAGCAGTTCTTC
CASHQGDDDNEQFF
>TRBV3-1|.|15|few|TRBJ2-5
TGTGCCAGCAGCCAAGATGGAATCGGGTTGGAGACCCAGTACTTC
CASSQDGIGLETQYF
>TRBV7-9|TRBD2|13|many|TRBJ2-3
TGTGCCAGCAGACGGGGGGAAGCAGATACGCAGTATTTT
CASRRGEADTQYF
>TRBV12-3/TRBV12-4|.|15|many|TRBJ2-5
TGTGCCAGCACGCTCCAAGGGGGGCTCCAAGAGACCCAGTACTTC
CASTLQGGLQETQYF
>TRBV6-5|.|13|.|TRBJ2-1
TGTGCCAGCAGTTACTCCGGGACCTTAGAAAAGTTCTTC
CASSYSGTLEKFF